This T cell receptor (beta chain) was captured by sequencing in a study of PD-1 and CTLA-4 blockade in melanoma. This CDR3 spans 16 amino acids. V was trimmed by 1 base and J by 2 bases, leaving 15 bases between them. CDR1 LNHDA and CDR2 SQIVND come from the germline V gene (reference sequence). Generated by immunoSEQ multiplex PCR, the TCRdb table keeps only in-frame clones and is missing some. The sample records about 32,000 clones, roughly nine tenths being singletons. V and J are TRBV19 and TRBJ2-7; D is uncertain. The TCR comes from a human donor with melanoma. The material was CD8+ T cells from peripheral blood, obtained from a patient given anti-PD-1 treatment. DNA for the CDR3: TGTGCCAGTAGTATAGTTACCCTCCTGACGCCCTACGAGCAGTACTTC. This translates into CASSIVTLLTPYEQYF.